These 18 T cell receptor beta chains were sequenced from one sample in a study of blood T cell repertoires in COVID-19. Some clones are missing from TCRdb's copy, which holds only in-frame ones; the method was immunoSEQ multiplex PCR. This sample yields approximately 390,000 clones, of which 87% are seen a single time; about a tenth belongs to the top ten. Specimen: PBMCs or T cells enriched from blood (not recorded which). The source of these receptors is a woman aged 50 to 60 who had recovered from COVID-19.

This rearrangement joins TRBV12-5 to TRBJ1-1; D is ambiguous. V lost 2 bases and J lost 6, with 10 bases in between. The CDR3 runs to 13 residues. Germline CDR1 and CDR2: LGHNT and FRNRAP. CDR3 bases: TGTGCTAGTGGTTTGAGATGGGGAGCTGAAGCTTTCTTT. Amino acids: CASGLRWGAEAFF. Combining the CDR3 with reference TRBV12-5 and TRBJ1-1 gives the whole variable domain DARVTQTPRHKVTEMGQEVTMRCQPILGHNTVFWYRQTMMQGLELLAYFRNRAPLDDSGMPKDRFSAEMPDATLATLKIQPSEPRDSAVYFCASGLRWGAEAFFGQGTRLTVV.

The chain combines TRBV6-4 with TRBJ1-6; 8 bases line up with TRBD1. Trimming removed 8 bases from V and 6 bases from J; junction bases left unmatched: 3. The CDR3 has 13 residues. The V gene's germline CDR1 is MRHNA and CDR2 SNTAGT. The CDR3 sequence is CASRDRFNSPLHF. DNA of the CDR3: TGTGCCAGCCGGGACAGGTTTAATTCACCCCTCCACTTT.

This rearrangement joins TRBV29-1 to TRBJ2-4; 8 nucleotides align to TRBD1. V lost 5 bases, J lost 6 bases, and 9 bases stayed unmatched. This CDR3 has 14 amino acids. The germline gives CDR1 SQVTM, CDR2 ANQGSEA. CDR3 DNA sequence: TGCAGCGTTTCTTCGGACAGGGCTGGAAACATTCAGTACTTC. Protein sequence: CSVSSDRAGNIQYF.

A single count supports this clone. At one of its ends the junction is not consistent with the germline gene, which may arise from a read error. The DNA for the CDR3 is TGTGCCAGCGGAAAGCTCGGGACTACCAATTCGGGGCGGTTCTTC. Translation: CASGKLGTTNSGRFF. The V call is TRBV6-5, the J call TRBJ1-2; perhaps TRBD1 as D (5 bases). This CDR3 contains 15 residues. Germline assignment: CDR1 MNHEY and CDR2 SVGAGI.

CDR3: CASSQVAVAGGYTF. The CDR3, as DNA: TGCGCCAGCAGCCAAGTGGCAGTGGCAGGGGGCTACACCTTC. The chain uses TRBV4-1 and TRBJ1-2, with D possibly TRBD1 on 5 matching bases. V was cut by 1 base and J by 8 bases, with 14 bases left in between. CDR1 and CDR2 from the germline V gene are MGHRA and YSYEKL. The CDR3 runs to 14 residues.

The genes are TRBV28 and TRBJ2-5; weak D call: TRBD1 (5 bases). The CDR3 runs 14 residues. Per germline, CDR1 MDHEN and CDR2 SYDVKM. Trimming cost V 5 bases and J 1 base, with 11 bases left between them. The CDR3: CASSKLDTQETQYF. The CDR3 DNA sequence: TGTGCCAGCAGTAAATTGGACACCCAAGAGACCCAGTACTTC.

The chain joins TRBV11-2 to TRBJ1-1, with TRBD1 identical over 7 bases. The CDR3 extends over 12 amino acids. Germline CDR1 SGHAT, CDR2 FQNNGV. V trimming: 5 bases; J trimming: 8 bases; junction bases outside the gene matches: 5. The CDR3 protein is CASSGRGGEAFF. The CDR3 bases are TGTGCCAGCAGCGGCAGAGGGGGCGAAGCTTTCTTT.

The CDR3 is CAWIPGLANNEQFF. As DNA, the CDR3 is TGTGCCTGGATTCCGGGACTAGCGAACAATGAGCAGTTCTTC. The chain employs TRBV30 and TRBJ2-1, with 10 bases fitting TRBD2. Germline V gene lookup returns CDR1 GTSNPN and CDR2 SVGIG (reference sequence). The CDR3 has 14 amino acids. V trimming: 4 bases; J trimming: 5 bases; junction bases outside the gene matches: 5.

The gene calls are TRBV4-1 and TRBJ2-1, with 9 bases aligning to TRBD1. The CDR3 has 15 residues. With V trimmed by 5 bases and J by 13 bases, 15 bases remained unmatched. CDR1 and CDR2 (germline): MGHRA, YSYEKL. CDR3 in DNA: TGCGCCAGCAGCAAGGGACAGGGACCTCTCCTGGGCCAGTTCTTC. It encodes CASSKGQGPLLGQFF.

This chain uses TRBV3-1 (or the pseudogene TRBV3-2) with TRBJ2-1; 7 bases match TRBD1. CDR3 length: 14 residues. V dropped 5 bases and J dropped 4; count of bases not matched to a gene: 5. Germline V gives CDR1 LGHDT, CDR2 YNNKEL (reference sequence). The CDR3 protein is CASSVRTGYNEQFF. CDR3 bases: TGTGCCAGCAGCGTTCGGACAGGATACAATGAGCAGTTCTTC.

The rearrangement uses TRBV7-2 and TRBJ1-3; D is uncertain. With 2 bases removed from V and 0 bases from J, the gap between germline ends came to 11 bases. This CDR3 contains 16 residues. From germline, CDR1 is SGHTA and CDR2 FQGNSA. The CDR3 sequence is CASSLLGSYSGNTIYF. CDR3 DNA: TGTGCCAGCAGCTTATTGGGCTCCTACTCTGGAAACACCATATATTTT.

This sequence joins TRBV30 and TRBJ1-1, with D possibly TRBD1 on 6 matching bases. The CDR3 has 14 amino acids. Between the trimmed V and J ends, which lost 0 bases and 7 bases, there was a span of 15 bases. Germline V gene data show CDR1 as GTSNPN and CDR2 as SVGIG (reference sequence). In DNA form, the CDR3 reads TGTGCCTGGAGTGTTTCTTCGACAGGCGGTGAAGCTTTCTTT. This encodes CAWSVSSTGGEAFF.

The chain joins TRBV19 to TRBJ1-2; D call uncertain. There are 14 residues in the CDR3. V was trimmed by 4 bases and J by 3 bases, leaving 12 bases between them. Looked up from germline, CDR1 is LNHDA and CDR2 is SQIVND (reference sequence). Here the CDR3 reads CASSTRIVDYGYTF. The DNA of the CDR3 is TGTGCCAGTAGTACACGCATAGTGGACTATGGCTACACCTTC.

V and J are TRBV3-1 (or the pseudogene TRBV3-2) and TRBJ1-2; TRBD1 might be the D (5 bases). This CDR3 contains 12 residues. Germline loops: CDR1 LGHDT, CDR2 YNNKEL (reference sequence). V lost 1 base and J 7 bases, leaving 7 bases between the germline ends. The CDR3 sequence is CASSQVGGGYTF. The CDR3, as DNA: TGTGCCAGCAGCCAAGTGGGGGGTGGCTACACCTTC.

The V gene is TRBV28, the J gene TRBJ1-4; TRBD1 matches 8 bases. Germline V gene data show CDR1 as MDHEN and CDR2 as SYDVKM. This CDR3 has 15 residues. V was clipped by 10 bases and J by 4 bases; unmatched bases: 11. This chain's CDR3 is CATRGQGGGNEKLFF. CDR3 nucleotides: TGTGCCACCAGAGGACAGGGCGGGGGTAATGAAAAACTGTTTTTT.

The CDR3 DNA reads TGTGCCAGCAGTTTAACAGGCCGGACAGGCAATCAGCCCCAGCATTTT. Translating gives CASSLTGRTGNQPQHF. The J gene is TRBJ1-5, the V gene TRBV27; maybe TRBD1 (6 bases). Trimming left V 2 bases short and J 2 bases short, with 13 bases between. The CDR3 is 16 amino acids. CDR1 is MNHEY and CDR2 is SMNVEV in the germline V gene (reference sequence).

This rearrangement joins TRBV19 to TRBJ1-1; D is unresolved. With 6 bases removed from V and 7 bases from J, the gap between germline ends came to 12 bases. Germline assignment: CDR1 LNHDA and CDR2 SQIVND (reference sequence). The CDR3 length is 12 residues. CDR3 DNA sequence: TGTGCCAGTAGCCTATCCGGGGTTGAAGCTTTCTTT. It is translated as CASSLSGVEAFF.

This chain links TRBV14 with TRBJ1-1; D is ambiguous. CDR1 is SGHDN, CDR2 FVKESK, per germline. This CDR3 has 16 amino acids. With 1 base removed from V and 5 bases from J, the gap between germline ends came to 17 bases. CDR3 sequence (DNA): TGTGCCAGCAGCCAAGTGATGGGGATGGGAGTAACTGAAGCTTTCTTT. It codes for CASSQVMGMGVTEAFF.